The 18 T cell receptor beta chains given below trace back to one sample, sequenced in a study of T cells after posttransplantation cyclophosphamide. Generated by immunoSEQ multiplex PCR, the TCRdb table keeps only in-frame clones and is missing some. The table lists some 61,000 clones, roughly 93% of them singletons. Sequenced: PBMCs. The receptor set was obtained from a woman aged 30 to 39 in good health and a related stem cell transplant donor.

V and J are TRBV7-2 and TRBJ2-7; no reliable D call. There are 12 residues in the CDR3. Germline V gene data show CDR1 as SGHTA and CDR2 as FQGNSA. The V and J ends lost 5 bases and 3 bases respectively, with 8 bases between them. The CDR3: CASSLDHYEQYF. CDR3 sequence (DNA): TGTGCCAGCAGCCTTGACCACTACGAGCAGTACTTC.

The chain uses TRBV4-3 and TRBJ1-1; no clear D. The V gene's germline CDR1 is LGHNA and CDR2 YSLEER. The CDR3 is made up of 14 amino acids. V lost 2 bases and J lost 1, with 8 bases in between. In nucleotides, the CDR3 is TGCGCCAGCAGCCAACTATGGGGGAACACTGAAGCTTTCTTT. Translating it yields CASSQLWGNTEAFF.

This sequence joins TRBV15 and TRBJ2-2, with D possibly TRBD2 on 7 matching bases. The CDR3 extends over 16 amino acids. Per the germline V gene, CDR1 is LNHNV and CDR2 is YYDKDF (reference sequence). Trimming took off 0 bases at V and 5 bases at J, with 13 bases between the two ends. This chain's CDR3 is CATSRDKGGGTGELFF. CDR3 sequence (DNA): TGTGCCACCAGCAGAGATAAGGGAGGGGGGACCGGGGAGCTGTTTTTT.

The chain carries TRBV4-2 and TRBJ2-2, with 7 bases lining up with TRBD2. V trimming: 0 bases; J trimming: 3 bases; junction bases outside the gene matches: 16. CDR1 and CDR2 from the germline V gene are LGHNA and YNFKEQ. The CDR3 totals 20 residues. The DNA for the CDR3 is TGTGCCAGCAGCCAAGATCTGGGGACGTTAGGCGGGGGATACACCGGGGAGCTGTTTTTT. Its translation is CASSQDLGTLGGGYTGELFF.

The genes are TRBV28 and TRBJ1-2, with D unresolved. Germline V lookup: CDR1 MDHEN, CDR2 SYDVKM. The CDR3 is 11 amino acids. V lost 8 bases, J lost 1 base, and 5 bases lay in between. The CDR3 is CASFGNYGYTF. In DNA, the CDR3 is TGTGCCAGCTTCGGTAACTATGGCTACACCTTC.

The chain carries TRBV6-6 and TRBJ2-7; no definite D call. Trimming removed 0 bases from V and 4 bases from J, with 10 bases in between. The CDR3 covers 14 residues. Germline assignment: CDR1 MNHNY and CDR2 SVGAGI (reference sequence). CDR3 in amino acids: CASSYSGLEYEQYF. CDR3 coding DNA: TGTGCCAGCAGTTACTCAGGTCTCGAATACGAGCAGTACTTC.

The chain links TRBV19 to TRBJ2-3; D may correspond to TRBD1 or TRBD2 (5 bases each). The V gene's germline CDR1 is LNHDA and CDR2 SQIVND (reference sequence). The CDR3 runs 17 residues. With 3 bases removed from V and 0 bases from J, the gap between germline ends came to 16 bases. The CDR3 region is CASSILGASSSTDTQYF. As DNA, the CDR3 is TGTGCCAGTAGTATTTTAGGGGCTAGCTCAAGCACAGATACGCAGTATTTT.

The chain links TRBV6-4 to TRBJ2-1, with no clear D. V lost 0 bases and J 12 bases, leaving 9 bases between the germline ends. CDR3 length: 12 residues. Germline assignment: CDR1 MRHNA and CDR2 SNTAGT. The CDR3 protein is CASSDSGSLQFF. The CDR3 bases are TGTGCCAGCAGTGACTCGGGGTCTTTGCAGTTCTTC.

The V gene is TRBV5-8, the J gene TRBJ1-4; possibly TRBD1 for D (6 bases). The length of the CDR3 is 14 residues. V dropped 0 bases and J dropped 4 bases, with 7 bases sitting between them. Germline assignment: CDR1 SGHTS and CDR2 YDEGEE. CDR3 DNA sequence: TGTGCCAGCAGCTTGGGGACAGATAATGAAAAACTGTTTTTT. Residues: CASSLGTDNEKLFF.

Notes on this clone: The junction shows a germline mismatch at one end, possibly a read error. V and J are TRBV18 and TRBJ1-1, with D perhaps matching TRBD1 (6 bases). From germline, CDR1 is KGHSH and CDR2 LQKENI. CDR3 size: 15 residues. DNA of the CDR3: TGTGCCAGCTCACCCGAATTGGGGCAGGGGCCGCCGGATCTCTTT. This codes for CASSPELGQGPPDLF.

The genes are TRBV9 and TRBJ2-2; no definite D call. V was shortened by 4 bases and J by 7 bases, with 8 bases between the two germline ends. The CDR3 covers 12 residues. From germline, CDR1 is SGDLS and CDR2 YYNGEE. The CDR3 loop is CASSLIRGELFF. As DNA, the CDR3 is TGTGCCAGCAGCCTGATCCGCGGGGAGCTGTTTTTT.

The chain recombines TRBV11-2 with TRBJ2-2; the D is unclear. The CDR3 length is 16 residues. Germline values: CDR1 SGHAT, CDR2 FQNNGV. The V and J ends lost 2 bases and 4 bases respectively, with 14 bases between them. CDR3 coding DNA: TGTGCCAGCAGCTTATCCTGGGGTTCGGGCACCGGGGAGCTGTTTTTT. Translated, it gives CASSLSWGSGTGELFF.

The chain couples TRBV29-1 to TRBJ2-2; 10 nucleotides match TRBD2. Germline CDR1 SQVTM, CDR2 ANQGSEA. This CDR3 spans 15 amino acids. V lost 7 bases to trimming and J lost 4 bases; unmatched junction nucleotides: 9. CDR3 coding DNA: TGCAGCGGGCAAAGCGGGGGGGCCGGCACCGGGGAGCTGTTTTTT. It encodes CSGQSGGAGTGELFF.

The rearrangement uses TRBV6-6 and TRBJ2-3, with no clear D. Germline-derived CDR1 and CDR2 are MNHNY and SVGAGI (reference sequence). The CDR3 covers 11 residues. V lost 5 bases and J lost 6, with 6 bases in between. The CDR3, as DNA: TGTGCCAGCAGTACCCGCGATACGCAGTATTTT. The encoded protein is CASSTRDTQYF.

The CDR3 loop reads CASSPQGARGTEAFF. In DNA form, the CDR3 reads TGTGCCAGCTCACCACAGGGGGCTCGGGGCACTGAAGCTTTCTTT. The chain links TRBV18 to TRBJ1-1; 7 nucleotides agree with TRBD1. Trimming at V came to 1 base and at J to 4 bases, leaving 6 bases not matched to a gene. CDR3 size: 15 residues. The germline gives CDR1 KGHSH, CDR2 LQKENI.

This chain connects TRBV7-9 to TRBJ2-1; 9 bases are shared with TRBD2. V was pared by 2 bases and J by 5 bases, with 10 bases of the junction left unmatched. The germline V gene encodes CDR1 SEHNR and CDR2 FQNEAQ (reference sequence). The CDR3 spans 17 residues. CDR3 residues: CASSLSVAGAGDNEQFF. DNA for the CDR3: TGTGCCAGCAGCTTATCGGTAGCGGGGGCCGGGGACAATGAGCAGTTCTTC.

V is TRBV19 and J is TRBJ1-3; D might be TRBD1 (6 bases). CDR3 size: 13 residues. V gave up 8 bases and J gave up 7 bases, with 15 bases separating them. CDR1 and CDR2 (germline): LNHDA, SQIVND (reference sequence). The CDR3 reads CASAPGVVNTIYF. Written as DNA, the CDR3 is TGTGCCAGTGCCCCAGGGGTTGTTAACACCATATATTTT.

This chain connects TRBV2 to TRBJ2-1; 14 positions agree with TRBD2. J was trimmed by 8 bases and V by 6 bases; bases with no gene match: 15. Germline V CDR1 and CDR2: SNHLY, FYNNEI. The CDR3 totals 18 residues. In nucleotides, the CDR3 is TGTGCCAGCAGCCGACTAGCGGGGGGGCCTAGTAGAAGCGATGAGCAGTTCTTC. It is translated as CASSRLAGGPSRSDEQFF.